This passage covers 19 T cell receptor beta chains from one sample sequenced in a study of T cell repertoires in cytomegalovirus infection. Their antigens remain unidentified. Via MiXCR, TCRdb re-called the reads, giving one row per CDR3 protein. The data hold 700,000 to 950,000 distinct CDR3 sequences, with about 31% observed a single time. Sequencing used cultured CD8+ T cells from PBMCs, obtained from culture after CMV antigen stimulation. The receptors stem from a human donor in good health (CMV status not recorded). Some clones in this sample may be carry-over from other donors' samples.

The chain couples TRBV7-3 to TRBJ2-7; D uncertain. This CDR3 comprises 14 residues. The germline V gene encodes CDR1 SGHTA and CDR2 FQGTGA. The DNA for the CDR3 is TGTGTCAGCAGCTCCCCAAGGGCCCCCTACGAGCAGTACGTC. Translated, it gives CVSSSPRAPYEQYV.

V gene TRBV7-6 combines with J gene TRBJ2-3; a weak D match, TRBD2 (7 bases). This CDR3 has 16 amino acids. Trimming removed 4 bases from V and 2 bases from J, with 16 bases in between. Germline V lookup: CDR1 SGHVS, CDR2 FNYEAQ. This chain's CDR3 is CASSSRGALSTDTQYF. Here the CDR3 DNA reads TGTGCCAGCAGCTCCCGGGGGGCCCTATCCACAGATACGCAGTATTTT.

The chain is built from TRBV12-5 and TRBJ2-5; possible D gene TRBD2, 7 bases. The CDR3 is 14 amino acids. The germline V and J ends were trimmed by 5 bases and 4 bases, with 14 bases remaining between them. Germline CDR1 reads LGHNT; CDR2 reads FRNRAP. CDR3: CASGLGGPGETQYF. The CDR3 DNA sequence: TGTGCTAGTGGTCTCGGGGGGCCGGGAGAGACCCAGTACTTC.

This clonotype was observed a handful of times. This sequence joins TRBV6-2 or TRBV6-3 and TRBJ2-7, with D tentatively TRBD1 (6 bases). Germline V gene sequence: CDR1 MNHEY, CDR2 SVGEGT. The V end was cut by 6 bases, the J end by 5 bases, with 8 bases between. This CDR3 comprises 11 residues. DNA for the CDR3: TGTGCCAGCAGGGACAGTAACGAGCAGTACGTC. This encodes CASRDSNEQYV.

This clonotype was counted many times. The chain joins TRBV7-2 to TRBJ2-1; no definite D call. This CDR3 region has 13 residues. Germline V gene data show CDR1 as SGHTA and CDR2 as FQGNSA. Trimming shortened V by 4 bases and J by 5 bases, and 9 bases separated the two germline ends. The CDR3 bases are TGTGCCAGCAGCTATGGACCAAACAATGAGCAGTTCTTC. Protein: CASSYGPNNEQFF.

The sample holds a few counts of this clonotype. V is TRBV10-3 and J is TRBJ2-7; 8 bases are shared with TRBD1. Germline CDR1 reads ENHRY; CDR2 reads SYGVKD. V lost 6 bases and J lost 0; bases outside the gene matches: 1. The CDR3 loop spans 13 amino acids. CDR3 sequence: CAIRGQDSYEQYV. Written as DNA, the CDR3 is TGTGCCATCAGGGGACAGGACTCCTACGAGCAGTACGTC.

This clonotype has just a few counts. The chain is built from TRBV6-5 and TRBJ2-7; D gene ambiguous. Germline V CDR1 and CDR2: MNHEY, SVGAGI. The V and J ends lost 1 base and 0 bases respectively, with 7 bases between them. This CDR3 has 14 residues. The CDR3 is CASSYFPLSYEQYF. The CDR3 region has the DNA TGTGCCAGCAGTTACTTCCCTCTCTCCTACGAGCAGTACTTC.

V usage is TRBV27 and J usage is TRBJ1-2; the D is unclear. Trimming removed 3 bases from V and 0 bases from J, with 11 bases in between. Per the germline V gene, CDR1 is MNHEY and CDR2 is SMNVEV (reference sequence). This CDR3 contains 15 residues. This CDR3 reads CASSFGQSPNYGYTF. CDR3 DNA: TGTGCCAGCAGTTTTGGGCAGTCTCCTAACTATGGCTACACCTTC.

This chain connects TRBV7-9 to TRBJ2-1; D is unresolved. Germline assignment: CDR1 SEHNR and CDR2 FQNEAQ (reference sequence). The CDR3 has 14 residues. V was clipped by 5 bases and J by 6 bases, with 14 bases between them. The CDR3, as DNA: TGTGCCAGCAGCGGCGGAGCTCTACTCAATGAGCAGTTCTTC. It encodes CASSGGALLNEQFF.

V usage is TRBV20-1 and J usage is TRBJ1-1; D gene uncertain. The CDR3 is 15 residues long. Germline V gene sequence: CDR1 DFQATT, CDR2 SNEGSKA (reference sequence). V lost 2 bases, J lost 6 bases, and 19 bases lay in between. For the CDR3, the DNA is TGCAGTGCTAGACCAAGAGAGGCGCTAGGGTCTGAAGCTTTCTTT. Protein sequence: CSARPREALGSEAFF.

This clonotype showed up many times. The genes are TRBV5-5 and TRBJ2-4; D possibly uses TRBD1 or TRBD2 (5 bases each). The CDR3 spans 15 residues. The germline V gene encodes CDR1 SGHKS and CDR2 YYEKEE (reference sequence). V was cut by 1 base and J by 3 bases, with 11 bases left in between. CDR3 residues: CASSLRGAGKNIQYF. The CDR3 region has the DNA TGTGCCAGCAGCTTGCGAGGGGCTGGCAAAAACATTCAGTACTTC.

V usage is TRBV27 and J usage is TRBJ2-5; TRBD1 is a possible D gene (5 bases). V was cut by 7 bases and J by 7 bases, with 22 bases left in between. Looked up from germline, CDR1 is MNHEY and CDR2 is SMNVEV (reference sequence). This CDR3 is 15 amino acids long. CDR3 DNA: TGTGCCAGCACCCAGTTGTGGACGGAAAGGGGGACCCAGTACTTC. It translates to CASTQLWTERGTQYF.

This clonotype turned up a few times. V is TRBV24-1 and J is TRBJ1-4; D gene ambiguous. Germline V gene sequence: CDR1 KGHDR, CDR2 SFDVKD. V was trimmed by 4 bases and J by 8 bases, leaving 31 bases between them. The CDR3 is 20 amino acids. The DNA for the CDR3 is TGTGCCACCAGTGACCCCTTGTCAGGCTCCCCCGGTCTGCACGGCGAAAAACTGTTTTTT. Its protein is CATSDPLSGSPGLHGEKLFF.

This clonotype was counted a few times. The CDR3 sequence: CASTPGGNYNEQFF. The CDR3 coding sequence is TGTGCCAGCACCCCCGGCGGGAACTACAATGAGCAGTTCTTC. The chain couples TRBV27 to TRBJ2-1; D perhaps matches TRBD2 (6 bases). The CDR3 has 14 residues. Germline V gives CDR1 MNHEY, CDR2 SMNVEV (reference sequence). V gave up 7 bases and J gave up 3 bases, with 13 bases separating them.

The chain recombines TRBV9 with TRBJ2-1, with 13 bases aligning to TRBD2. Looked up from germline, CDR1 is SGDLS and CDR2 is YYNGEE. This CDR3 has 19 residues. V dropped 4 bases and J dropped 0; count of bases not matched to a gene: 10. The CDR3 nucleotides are TGTGCCAGCAGCTTACGGACTAGCGGGGGTAAGAGCTCCTACAATGAGCAGTTCTTC. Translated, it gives CASSLRTSGGKSSYNEQFF.

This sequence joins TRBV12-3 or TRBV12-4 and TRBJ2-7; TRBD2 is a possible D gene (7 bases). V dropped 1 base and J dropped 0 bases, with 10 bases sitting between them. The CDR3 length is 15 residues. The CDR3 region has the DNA TGTGCCAGCAGTTTAGGCGGGGGCCTCTCCTACGAGCAGTACTTC. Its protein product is CASSLGGGLSYEQYF.

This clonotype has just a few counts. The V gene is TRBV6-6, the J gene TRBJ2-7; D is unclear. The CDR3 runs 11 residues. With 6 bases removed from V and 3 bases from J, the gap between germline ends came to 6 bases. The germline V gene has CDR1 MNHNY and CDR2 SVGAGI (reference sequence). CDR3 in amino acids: CASRGSYEQYV. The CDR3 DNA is TGTGCCAGCAGGGGAAGCTACGAGCAGTACGTC.

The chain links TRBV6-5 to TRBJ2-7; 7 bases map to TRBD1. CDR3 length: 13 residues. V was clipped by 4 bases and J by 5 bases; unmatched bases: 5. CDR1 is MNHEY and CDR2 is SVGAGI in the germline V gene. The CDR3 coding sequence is TGTGCCAGCAGTTTAACAGGGGACCACGAGCAGTACGTC. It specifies CASSLTGDHEQYV.

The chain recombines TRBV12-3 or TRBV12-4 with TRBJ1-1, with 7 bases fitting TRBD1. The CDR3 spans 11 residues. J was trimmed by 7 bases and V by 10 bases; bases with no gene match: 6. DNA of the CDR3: TGTGCCAACAGGGGACAGCTTGAAGCTTTCTTT. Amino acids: CANRGQLEAFF.